This entry is about one T cell receptor (beta chain). The record originates from a study of blood T cells in healthy people across ages. The authors isolated at least 6.5 million PBMCs per sample. PCR was performed a second time for roughly 7 to 12 cycles using a sample-barcoded 5' primer and a J-beta primer mix. TCRdb reanalysed the 5' RACE reads using MiXCR and keeps one entry per CDR3 protein. The data contain fewer than 750,000 distinct CDR3 sequences, around 50% of them singletons. Per germline, CDR1 SGHAT and CDR2 FQNNGV. Germline trimming cut 8 bases from V and 3 bases from J; bases unmatched to any gene: 9. The CDR3 has 16 amino acids.

The specimen sequenced was blood. The source is a woman older than 75 in good health. The chain employs TRBV11-2 and TRBJ2-6; TRBD1 agrees at 8 bases. The CDR3 DNA reads as TGTGCCAGCGGAGGACAGGGAGCTAGTGGGGCCAACGTCCTGACTTTC. Amino acid sequence: CASGGQGASGANVLTF.